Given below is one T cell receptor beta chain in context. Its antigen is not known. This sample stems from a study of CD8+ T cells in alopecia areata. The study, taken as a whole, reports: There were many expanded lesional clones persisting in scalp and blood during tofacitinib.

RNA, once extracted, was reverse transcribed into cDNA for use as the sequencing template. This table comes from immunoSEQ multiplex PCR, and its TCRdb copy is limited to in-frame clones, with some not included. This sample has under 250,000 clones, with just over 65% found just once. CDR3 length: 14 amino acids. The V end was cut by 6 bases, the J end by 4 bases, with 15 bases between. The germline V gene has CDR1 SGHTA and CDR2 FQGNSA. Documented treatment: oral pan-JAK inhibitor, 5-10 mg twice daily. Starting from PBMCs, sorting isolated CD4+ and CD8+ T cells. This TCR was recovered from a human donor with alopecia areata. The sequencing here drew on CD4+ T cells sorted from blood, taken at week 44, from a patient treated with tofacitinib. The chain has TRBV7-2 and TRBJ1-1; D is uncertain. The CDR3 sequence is CASRVRVVVTEAFF. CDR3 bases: TGTGCCAGCAGAGTAAGGGTGGTTGTCACTGAAGCTTTCTTT.